This T cell receptor (beta chain) was retrieved from a study of identical twins. General study points: In cord blood, abundant beta clonotypes had fewer insertions; memory showed no trend. The authors drew conclusions from cross-sectional statistical analysis rather than following the same donors. Out-of-frame alpha sequences shared between twins exhibited an excess of low generation probability.

Remarks on this clonotype: Its antigen remains unknown.

Template switching added a universal primer binding site, and final cDNA carried unique molecular identifiers. From the 5' RACE reads, TCRdb called clonotypes with MiXCR, one entry per CDR3 protein. The sample contains around 230,000 distinct CDR3 sequences, approximately 9% of which appear only once. Germline V gene sequence: CDR1 MGHDK, CDR2 SYGVNS. This CDR3 is 16 amino acids long. Trimming cost V 3 bases and J 4 bases; bases outside gene matches: 11. The V call is TRBV25-1, the J call TRBJ2-5, with 7 bases lining up with TRBD1. This receptor was obtained from a young woman in good health. The sequenced sample consisted of memory (CD45RO+) T cells sorted from blood. The CDR3 region is CASSDQLKTGRETQYF. CDR3 DNA sequence: TGTGCCAGCAGTGACCAATTAAAGACAGGGCGAGAGACCCAGTACTTC. Supplemented by reference TRBV25-1 and TRBJ2-5, the full variable domain reads EADIYQTPRYLVIGTGKKITLECSQTMGHDKMYWYQQDPGMELHLIHYSYGVNSTEKGDLSSESTVSRIRTEHFPLTLESARPSHTSQYLCASSDQLKTGRETQYFGPGTRLLVL.